This paragraph covers one T cell receptor beta chain sequence. CDR3 size: 13 residues. Germline loops: CDR1 LGHNA, CDR2 YSLEER. Deletions cut 0 bases from V and 5 bases from J, with 7 bases between. This entry is derived from a study of control samples from healthy donors and cancer patients. The assay was immunoSEQ multiplex PCR, and TCRdb's table has in-frame clones only and misses some. The sample lists some 120,000 clones, approximately 90% occurring once. Sequences were obtained from blood. This receptor was obtained from a woman aged 18-29 years in good health. This chain connects TRBV4-3 to TRBJ1-1, with D unclear. The CDR3 is CASSQDSKTEAFF. In DNA form, the CDR3 reads TGCGCCAGCAGCCAAGATAGCAAGACTGAAGCTTTCTTT.